Below are 21 T cell receptor beta chains sequenced from a single sample in a study of shared clonotypes between healthy human individuals (dated by TCRdb to 2018 to 2021). The library relied on the immunoSEQ multiplex PCR assay. Not all clones reach the TCRdb copy of this immuneACCESS table, which keeps in-frame sequences only. Checked studies attribute under half of the gap to unresolved V genes and leave the rest unexplained. This sample is represented by about half a million clones; approximately 80% of them were singletons. The ten top clones hold 12% of the sample. The specimen was PBMCs. These receptors originate from a woman aged 40-49 years in good health. Some clones in this sample may be carry-over from other donors' samples.

The table lists this clone with a count of one. This rearrangement joins TRBV19 to TRBJ2-3; D remains ambiguous. CDR1 and CDR2 from the germline V gene are LNHDA and SQIVND (reference sequence). V gave up 3 bases and J gave up 3 bases, with 13 bases separating them. This CDR3 comprises 15 residues. The CDR3 loop is CASSIGRGRTDTQYF. The CDR3 bases are TGTGCCAGTAGTATTGGGCGCGGTAGAACAGATACGCAGTATTTT. The whole variable domain, filled in from reference TRBV19 and TRBJ2-3, reads DGGITQSPKYLFRKEGQNVTLSCEQNLNHDAMYWYRQDPGQGLRLIYYSQIVNDFQKGDIAEGYSVSREKKESFPLTVTSAQKNPTAFYLCASSIGRGRTDTQYFGPGTRLTVL.

As to this clone: A much more abundant neighbour one base away suggests this may be a read error. This rearrangement joins TRBV5-1 to TRBJ2-5; 8 bases line up with TRBD1. J lost 7 bases, V lost 8 bases, and 7 bases had no gene match. The CDR3 is 12 residues long. CDR1 is SGHRS and CDR2 is YFSETQ in the germline V gene. The CDR3 nucleotides read TGCGCCAGTTCAGGGGGCACGGGGACCCAGTACTTC. As protein: CASSGGTGTQYF.

The CDR3 protein is CAWSAQGLEQYF. CDR3 coding DNA: TGTGCCTGGAGTGCACAGGGTCTAGAGCAGTACTTC. The V and J genes are TRBV30 and TRBJ2-7; TRBD1 is a possible D gene (6 bases). The length of the CDR3 is 12 residues. The V end was cut by 1 base, the J end by 7 bases, with 11 bases between. CDR1 and CDR2 (germline): GTSNPN, SVGIG (reference sequence).

Many counts were recorded for this clone. This sequence joins TRBV6-5 and TRBJ2-7; 12 positions match TRBD2. Germline assignment: CDR1 MNHEY and CDR2 SVGAGI. Losses at the gene ends were 4 bases for V and 5 bases for J; bases not matched to a gene: 6. This CDR3 region has 15 residues. The DNA for the CDR3 is TGTGCCAGCAGTTCCCTAGCGGGAGGGCAGGACGAGCAGTACTTC. Amino acids: CASSSLAGGQDEQYF.

Concerning this clone: Other DNA sequences within the sample encode an identical CDR3. CDR3 loop: CASSPLSSTDTQYF. Written as DNA, the CDR3 is TGTGCCAGCAGCCCACTTAGCAGCACAGATACGCAGTATTTT. V and J are TRBV7-2 and TRBJ2-3; D gene unclear. Germline assignment: CDR1 SGHTA and CDR2 FQGNSA. V lost 5 bases and J lost 0, with 9 bases in between. The length of the CDR3 is 14 residues.

The chain links TRBV19 to TRBJ2-1; 7 nucleotides align to TRBD2. Trimming removed 5 bases from V and 0 bases from J; junction bases left unmatched: 4. The CDR3 runs 15 residues. Germline loops: CDR1 LNHDA, CDR2 SQIVND (reference sequence). As DNA, the CDR3 is TGTGCCAGTAGTTTAACTAGCGACTCCTACAATGAGCAGTTCTTC. The encoded protein is CASSLTSDSYNEQFF.

The count of this clone is one. Distinct nucleotide sequences in the sample also encode this CDR3. This sequence joins TRBV7-2 and TRBJ2-5, with D perhaps TRBD2 (5 bases). The CDR3 is made up of 14 amino acids. Trimming removed 0 bases at V and 4 bases at J, with 9 bases between. In germline, CDR1 is SGHTA, CDR2 FQGNSA. The CDR3 loop reads CASSLARGSETQYF. In DNA, the CDR3 is TGTGCCAGCAGCTTAGCGCGAGGGTCAGAGACCCAGTACTTC.

This CDR3 reads CASSPRDRLHQPQHF. In DNA form, the CDR3 reads TGTGCCAGCAGCCCCCGGGACAGGCTTCATCAGCCCCAGCATTTT. The V and J genes are TRBV21-1 and TRBJ1-5; no check of the table's D call, TRBD1, against the DNA was made. TRBV21-1 is a known pseudogene. CDR3 length: 15 amino acids.

This chain joins TRBV25-1 and TRBJ1-4; D is unclear. The ends were cut back, 4 bases at V and 1 base at J, with 7 bases in the middle. The CDR3 runs to 14 residues. CDR1 and CDR2 from the germline V gene are MGHDK and SYGVNS. CDR3 amino acids: CASSGRRTNEKLFF. The DNA of the CDR3 is TGTGCCAGCAGTGGACGGAGAACTAATGAAAAACTGTTTTTT.

About this clone itself: With only one base between it and a far larger clone, this is likely a read error. The rearrangement uses TRBV7-3 and TRBJ2-5; a weak D match, TRBD2 (5 bases). The germline gives CDR1 SGHTA, CDR2 FQGTGA. The CDR3 extends over 13 amino acids. CDR3 protein: CVSSLEGLATQYF. The CDR3 DNA is TGTGTCAGCAGCTTAGAAGGGCTAGCGACCCAGTACTTC.

Worth noting for this clone: A read error may produce the germline difference seen at one junction end. The genes are TRBV10-1 and TRBJ2-7; D not certain. The germline V gene encodes CDR1 WNHNN and CDR2 SYGVQD (reference sequence). The CDR3 has 9 amino acids. The CDR3 nucleotides are TGCGCCAGCAGTGAGCCGTTGGGTTTC. Residues: CASSEPLGF.

Points on this clone: The junction departs from germline at one end; a sequencing error may be responsible. Written as DNA, the CDR3 is TGTGCTAGCAGCTCGAGCGGGAGCGGGGAGACCCAGTACTTC. This sequence encodes CASSSSGSGETQYF. This chain links TRBV7-7 with TRBJ2-5; 8 bases are a match to TRBD2. The CDR3 loop spans 14 amino acids. Germline-derived CDR1 and CDR2 are SSHAT and FNYEAQ (reference sequence).

The V gene is TRBV19, the J gene TRBJ2-6; 7 nucleotides align to TRBD1. V was clipped by 3 bases and J by 5 bases; unmatched bases: 4. This CDR3 spans 15 amino acids. Germline values: CDR1 LNHDA, CDR2 SQIVND (reference sequence). CDR3: CASSIEQGWANVLTF. CDR3 sequence (DNA): TGTGCCAGTAGTATTGAACAGGGGTGGGCCAACGTCCTGACTTTC.

This clone has only a few counts. J is TRBJ1-1 and V is TRBV19; D is unresolved. Trimming removed 4 bases at V and 0 bases at J, with 9 bases between. Germline V CDR1 and CDR2: LNHDA, SQIVND (reference sequence). The CDR3 sequence is 14 residues long. The CDR3 DNA sequence: TGTGCCAGTAGTAATCCGGGGATGAACACTGAAGCTTTCTTT. Translation: CASSNPGMNTEAFF.

V usage is TRBV25-1 and J usage is TRBJ2-7, with a tentative D call TRBD2 (5 bases). The V end lost 8 bases, the J end lost 3 bases, and 26 bases lay between the germline ends. Germline assignment: CDR1 MGHDK and CDR2 SYGVNS. The CDR3 sequence is 17 residues long. Written as DNA, the CDR3 is TGTGCCAGCGAAGCCAGCGTCCACGGACTTAACAACTACGAGCAGTACTTC. The encoded protein is CASEASVHGLNNYEQYF.

Remarks on this clone: A far more abundant clone sits one base away, making this likely a read error. This CDR3 is CSVMGGPFPSNTGELFF. CDR3 in DNA: TGCAGCGTTATGGGGGGGCCTTTTCCTTCGAACACCGGGGAGCTGTTTTTT. The rearrangement links TRBV29-1 to TRBJ2-2, with D possibly TRBD2 on 7 matching bases. V lost 5 bases to trimming and J lost 0 bases, with 19 bases between them. The CDR3 sequence is 17 residues long. The germline CDR1 and CDR2 sequences are SQVTM and ANQGSEA.

This rearrangement joins TRBV5-6 to TRBJ2-1, with 12 bases that match TRBD2. The CDR3 spans 17 residues. V dropped 0 bases and J dropped 7; count of bases not matched to a gene: 8. The germline V gene encodes CDR1 SGHDT and CDR2 YYEEEE. CDR3: CASSLGLAGAIGNEQFF. The CDR3 coding sequence is TGTGCCAGCAGCTTGGGACTAGCGGGAGCGATAGGGAATGAGCAGTTCTTC.

V and J are TRBV4-1 and TRBJ2-1, with D uncertain. Germline CDR1 is MGHRA and CDR2 is YSYEKL. V dropped 1 base and J dropped 6 bases, with 7 bases sitting between them. This CDR3 contains 13 residues. The CDR3 coding sequence is TGCGCCAGCAGCCAAGCATGGGTCAATGAGCAGTTCTTC. As protein: CASSQAWVNEQFF.

This clone was observed a single time. The chain is built from TRBV19 and TRBJ2-2, with D unclear. The CDR3 runs to 14 residues. Germline CDR1 reads LNHDA; CDR2 reads SQIVND (reference sequence). The V end lost 5 bases, the J end lost 0 bases, and 7 bases lay between the germline ends. CDR3 loop: CASSPRTNTGELFF. CDR3 DNA: TGTGCCAGTAGTCCTCGGACGAACACCGGGGAGCTGTTTTTT.

The rearrangement links TRBV7-6 to TRBJ2-7; D not resolved. Germline V gives CDR1 SGHVS, CDR2 FNYEAQ. CDR3 length equals 12 residues. With 4 bases removed from V and 2 bases from J, the gap between germline ends came to 6 bases. The DNA of the CDR3 is TGTGCCAGCAGCTCCGAGCCCTACGAGCAGTACTTC. Protein: CASSSEPYEQYF.

In its sample, this clone was seen many times. The chain is built from TRBV10-3 and TRBJ1-2, with a weak D call TRBD1 (6 bases). The CDR3 loop spans 12 amino acids. Trimming shortened V by 6 bases and J by 7 bases, and 12 bases separated the two germline ends. Germline CDR1 is ENHRY and CDR2 is SYGVKD. The CDR3 loop reads CAIRPTGSGYTF. Written as DNA, the CDR3 is TGTGCCATCAGGCCGACAGGCTCTGGCTACACCTTC.